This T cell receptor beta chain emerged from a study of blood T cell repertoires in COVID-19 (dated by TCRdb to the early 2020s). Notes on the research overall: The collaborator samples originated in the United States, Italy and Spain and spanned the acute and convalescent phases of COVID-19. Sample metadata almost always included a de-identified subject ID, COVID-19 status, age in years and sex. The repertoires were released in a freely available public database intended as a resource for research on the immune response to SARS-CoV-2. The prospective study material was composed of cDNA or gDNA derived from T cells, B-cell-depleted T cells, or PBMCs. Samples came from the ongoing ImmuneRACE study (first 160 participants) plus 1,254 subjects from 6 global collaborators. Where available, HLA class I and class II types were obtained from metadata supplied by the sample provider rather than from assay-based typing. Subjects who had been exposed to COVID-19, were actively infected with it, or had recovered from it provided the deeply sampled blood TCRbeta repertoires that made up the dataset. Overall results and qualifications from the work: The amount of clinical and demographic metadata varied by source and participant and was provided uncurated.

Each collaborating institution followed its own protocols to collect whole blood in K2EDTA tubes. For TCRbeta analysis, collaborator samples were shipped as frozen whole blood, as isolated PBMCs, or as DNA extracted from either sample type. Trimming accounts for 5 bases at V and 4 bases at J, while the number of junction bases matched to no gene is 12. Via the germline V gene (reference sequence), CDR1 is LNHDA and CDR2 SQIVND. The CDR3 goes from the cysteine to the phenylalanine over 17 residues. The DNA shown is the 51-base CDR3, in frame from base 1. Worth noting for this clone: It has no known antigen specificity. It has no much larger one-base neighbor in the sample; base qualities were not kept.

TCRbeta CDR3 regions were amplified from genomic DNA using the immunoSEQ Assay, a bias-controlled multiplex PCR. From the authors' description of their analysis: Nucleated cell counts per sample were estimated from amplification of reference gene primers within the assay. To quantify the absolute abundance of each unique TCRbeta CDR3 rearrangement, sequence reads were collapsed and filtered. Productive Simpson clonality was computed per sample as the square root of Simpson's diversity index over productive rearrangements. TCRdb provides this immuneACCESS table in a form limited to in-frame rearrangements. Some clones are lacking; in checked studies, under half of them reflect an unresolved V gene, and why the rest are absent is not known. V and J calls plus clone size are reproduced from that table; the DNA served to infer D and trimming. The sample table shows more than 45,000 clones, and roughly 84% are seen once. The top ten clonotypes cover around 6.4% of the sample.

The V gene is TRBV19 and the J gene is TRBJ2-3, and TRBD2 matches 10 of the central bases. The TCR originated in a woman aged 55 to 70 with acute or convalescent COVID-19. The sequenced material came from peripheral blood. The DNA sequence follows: TGTGCCAGTAGTCCCAGGACTAGCGGTCTCAAGGCAGATACGCAGTATTTT. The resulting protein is CASSPRTSGLKADTQYF.